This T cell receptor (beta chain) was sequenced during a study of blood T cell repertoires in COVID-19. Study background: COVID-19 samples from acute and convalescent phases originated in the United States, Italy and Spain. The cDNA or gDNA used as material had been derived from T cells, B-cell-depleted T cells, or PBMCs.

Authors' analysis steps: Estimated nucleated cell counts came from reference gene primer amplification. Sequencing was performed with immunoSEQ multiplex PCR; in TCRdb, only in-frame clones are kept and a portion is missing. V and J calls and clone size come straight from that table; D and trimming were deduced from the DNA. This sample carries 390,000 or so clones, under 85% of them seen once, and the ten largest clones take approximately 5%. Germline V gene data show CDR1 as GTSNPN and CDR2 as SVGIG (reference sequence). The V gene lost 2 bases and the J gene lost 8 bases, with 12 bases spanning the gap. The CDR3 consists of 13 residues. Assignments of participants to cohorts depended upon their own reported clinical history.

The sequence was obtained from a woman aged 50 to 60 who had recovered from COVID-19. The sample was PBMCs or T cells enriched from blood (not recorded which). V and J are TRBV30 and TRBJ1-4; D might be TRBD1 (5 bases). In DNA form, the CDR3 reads TGTGCCTGGAGTCGGGGGTTGCGGGAAAAACTGTTTTTT. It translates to CAWSRGLREKLFF. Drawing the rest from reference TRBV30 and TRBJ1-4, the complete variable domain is SQTIHQWPATLVQPVGSPLSLECTVEGTSNPNLYWYRQAAGRGLQLLFYSVGIGQISSEVPQNLSASRPQDRQFILSSKKLLLSDSGFYLCAWSRGLREKLFFGSGTQLSVL.